What follows are 15 T cell receptor beta chains derived from one specimen sequenced in a study of naive CD8 T cells in extremely preterm neonates. Deliveries were elective term cesareans at about 35-41 weeks, with no labor or membrane rupture. Measured with immunoSEQ multiplex PCR; TCRdb has only the in-frame clones, and not every one. The table has roughly 5,000 clones, almost 98% seen once. The sample taken for sequencing was naive CD8+ T cells from cord blood. These receptors came from a newborn in good health.

The chain carries TRBV14 and TRBJ2-7; 7 bases match TRBD1. There are 15 residues in the CDR3. CDR1 is SGHDN and CDR2 is FVKESK in the germline V gene. Germline trimming cut 5 bases from V and 3 bases from J; bases unmatched to any gene: 10. The DNA of the CDR3 is TGTGCCAGCAGCACCACCCGGGACAGTTACTACGAGCAGTACTTC. This encodes CASSTTRDSYYEQYF. The variable domain in full, completed from reference TRBV14 and TRBJ2-7, reads EAGVTQFPSHSVIEKGQTVTLRCDPISGHDNLYWYRRVMGKEIKFLLHFVKESKQDESGMPNNRFLAERTGGTYSTLKVQPAELEDSGVYFCASSTTRDSYYEQYFGPGTRLTVT.

The gene calls are TRBV30 and TRBJ2-3, with 7 bases aligning to TRBD2. Per germline, CDR1 GTSNPN and CDR2 SVGIG (reference sequence). The CDR3 consists of 13 residues. The V and J ends lost 0 bases and 5 bases, in that order; junction bases with no gene match: 2. The CDR3 reads CAWSVGGKDTQYF. CDR3 bases: TGTGCCTGGAGTGTGGGGGGGAAAGATACGCAGTATTTT.

The V gene is TRBV14, the J gene TRBJ1-2, with 7 bases fitting TRBD1. There are 14 residues in the CDR3. Germline CDR1 SGHDN, CDR2 FVKESK. The J segment lost 4 bases and the V segment lost 3 bases, leaving 5 bases of the junction unmatched. CDR3 loop: CASSHWAGGYGYTF. The CDR3 DNA is TGTGCCAGCAGCCATTGGGCAGGGGGCTATGGCTACACCTTC.

The chain is built from TRBV15 and TRBJ2-2, with a possible D match to TRBD2 (6 bases). The germline V gene has CDR1 LNHNV and CDR2 YYDKDF (reference sequence). This CDR3 has 20 residues. V shed 0 bases and J shed 0 bases, with 20 bases lying between them. CDR3 sequence reads: CATSRDPLGGATSNTGELFF. CDR3 DNA: TGTGCCACCAGCAGAGATCCGCTGGGCGGGGCTACCTCGAACACCGGGGAGCTGTTTTTT.

The chain combines TRBV2 with TRBJ2-1, with 10 bases fitting TRBD2. The junction had 9 bases not matched to a gene; V was cut back by 6 bases and J by 1 base. CDR1 and CDR2 (germline): SNHLY, FYNNEI. The CDR3 length is 17 residues. This CDR3 is CASSESAGGLSYNEQFF. The CDR3 nucleotides read TGTGCCAGCAGCGAATCAGCGGGGGGGCTATCCTACAATGAGCAGTTCTTC.

The chain combines TRBV9 with TRBJ1-6, with 11 bases that match TRBD1. This CDR3 contains 14 residues. J gave up 9 bases and V 3 bases, and 2 bases lay outside the gene matches. The germline CDR1 and CDR2 sequences are SGDLS and YYNGEE. CDR3 nucleotide sequence: TGTGCCAGCAGCGCAGGGACAGGGGGTTCACCCCTCCACTTT. Translating it yields CASSAGTGGSPLHF.

V usage is TRBV6-1 and J usage is TRBJ1-1; maybe TRBD1 (6 bases). V shed 3 bases and J shed 4 bases, with 12 bases lying between them. This CDR3 comprises 14 residues. Germline V gene data show CDR1 as MNHNS and CDR2 as SASEGT. CDR3 nucleotide sequence: TGTGCCAGCAGTGACGGACAGATAGTCACTGAAGCTTTCTTT. Protein sequence: CASSDGQIVTEAFF.

The CDR3 loop reads CASSQDEVGGSTDTQYF. CDR3 sequence (DNA): TGTGCCAGCAGCCAAGATGAGGTGGGGGGTAGCACAGATACGCAGTATTTT. V usage is TRBV14 and J usage is TRBJ2-3; D is perhaps TRBD2 (6 bases). Germline loops: CDR1 SGHDN, CDR2 FVKESK. The CDR3 runs 17 residues. Trimming took 0 bases from V and 0 from J, leaving 13 bases between them.

CDR3 residues: CASSSSGGTDTQYF. DNA of the CDR3: TGTGCCAGCAGCTCTAGCGGGGGCACAGATACGCAGTATTTT. The chain has TRBV7-3 and TRBJ2-3; TRBD2 matches at 9 bases. The trim removed 4 bases at V and 1 base at J, leaving 0 bases unmatched. This CDR3 has 14 residues. The V gene's germline CDR1 is SGHTA and CDR2 FQGTGA.

V is TRBV10-1 and J is TRBJ2-1, with TRBD2 as a possible D gene (6 bases). CDR1 is WNHNN and CDR2 is SYGVQD in the germline V gene (reference sequence). With 2 bases removed from V and 9 bases from J, the gap between germline ends came to 8 bases. This CDR3 has 12 amino acids. CDR3: CASSEGGSEQFF. CDR3 sequence (DNA): TGCGCCAGCAGTGAGGGGGGGAGTGAGCAGTTCTTC.

This chain uses TRBV7-9 with TRBJ2-5; the match to TRBD2 covers 8 bases. The CDR3 runs to 16 residues. CDR1 SEHNR and CDR2 FQNEAQ come from the germline V gene (reference sequence). With V trimmed by 4 bases and J by 5 bases, 12 bases remained unmatched. This CDR3 reads CASSSWVAGSRETQYF. For the CDR3, the DNA is TGTGCCAGCAGCTCATGGGTAGCGGGGTCACGGGAGACCCAGTACTTC.

A single count supports this clone. This chain uses TRBV30 with TRBJ2-4; 11 bases agree with TRBD2. There are 16 residues in the CDR3. Germline lookup yields CDR1 GTSNPN and CDR2 SVGIG (reference sequence). The J segment lost 8 bases and the V segment lost 0 bases, leaving 9 bases of the junction unmatched. CDR3 loop: CAWSVGLAGGRDIQYF. The CDR3 nucleotides are TGTGCCTGGAGTGTAGGTCTAGCGGGGGGCCGGGACATTCAGTACTTC.

The gene calls are TRBV18 and TRBJ2-3; TRBD2 matches 13 bases. Germline CDR1 reads KGHSH; CDR2 reads LQKENI. The CDR3 loop spans 19 amino acids. V shed 3 bases, J shed 4 bases, and the junction held 13 bases outside the gene matches. The CDR3 DNA reads TGTGCCAGCTCACCGAGGACTAGCGGGGGACTGATCCGGCCAGATACGCAGTATTTT. Amino acids: CASSPRTSGGLIRPDTQYF.

The rearrangement links TRBV30 to TRBJ1-2; TRBD1 matches at 9 bases. Per the germline V gene, CDR1 is GTSNPN and CDR2 is SVGIG (reference sequence). The CDR3 is 13 amino acids. Trimming removed 4 bases from V and 3 bases from J; junction bases left unmatched: 3. The CDR3: CAWNGQGYYGYTF. In nucleotides, the CDR3 is TGTGCCTGGAATGGACAGGGGTACTATGGCTACACCTTC. Full variable domain (rest looked up from reference TRBV30 and TRBJ1-2): SQTIHQWPATLVQPVGSPLSLECTVEGTSNPNLYWYRQAAGRGLQLLFYSVGIGQISSEVPQNLSASRPQDRQFILSSKKLLLSDSGFYLCAWNGQGYYGYTFGSGTRLTVV.

V and J are TRBV7-2 and TRBJ2-6; 9 nucleotides align to TRBD1. The CDR3 covers 17 residues. The J segment lost 0 bases and the V segment lost 5 bases, leaving 5 bases of the junction unmatched. Germline V lookup: CDR1 SGHTA, CDR2 FQGNSA. CDR3 nucleotides: TGTGCCAGCAGCACGACAGGGGGAATCTCTGGGGCCAACGTCCTGACTTTC. As protein: CASSTTGGISGANVLTF.